This T cell receptor (beta chain) was observed in a study of CXCR3-negative and CXCR3-positive naive CD8 T cells. Study findings and constraints: TRBV-TRBJ usage matched between naive CXCR3-negative and CXCR3-positive cells but not between memory cells. CXCR3-positive naive cells had more hydrophobic TRB CDR3s than CXCR3-negative naive cells.

CD45RO-CCR7+CD27+CD95- marked naive CD8+ T cells. Comment on this clonotype: Its antigen is unidentified.

The CDR3 runs 11 residues. Germline CDR1 SGDLS, CDR2 YYNGEE. The libraries of TRB cDNA were constructed through 5' RACE using UMI labels. After re-calling the 5' RACE reads, TCRdb lists one entry per CDR3 protein, DNA absent. This sample contains 130,000 or so distinct CDR3 sequences. The sample was naive CXCR3- CD8+ T cells from blood. This sample's subset: CD45RO-CCR7+CD27+CD95- naive CD8+ T cells lacking CXCR3 (TNR3-). The clonotype originates from a human donor in good health. Some clones in this sample may be carry-over from other donors' samples. J is TRBJ2-1 and V is TRBV9. This CDR3 is CASSVGDEQFF.